A single sample gave rise to the 26 T cell receptor beta chains below, sequenced in a study of cytomegalovirus exposure and HLA in healthy donors. Researchers ran the PCR with 60 Vbeta and 13 Jbeta primers. The protocol was immunoSEQ multiplex PCR, while the TCRdb copy is restricted to in-frame clones and leaves out a portion. The data show 120,000 or so clones, 75% to 85% seen once. Specimen: PBMCs. These receptors were obtained from a woman aged 50 to 60 in good health and CMV-seropositive.

This clone showed up just a few times. The V gene is TRBV7-2, the J gene TRBJ2-7; 7 nucleotides agree with TRBD2. This CDR3 contains 14 residues. The trim removed 4 bases at V and 5 bases at J, leaving 8 bases unmatched. Germline CDR1 is SGHTA and CDR2 is FQGNSA. CDR3: CASSYPGGRNEQYF. The CDR3 DNA sequence: TGTGCCAGCAGCTACCCCGGGGGGAGGAACGAGCAGTACTTC.

The V and J genes are TRBV7-9 and TRBJ2-5; D not resolved. CDR1 is SEHNR and CDR2 is FQNEAQ in the germline V gene (reference sequence). V gave up 3 bases and J gave up 5 bases, with 16 bases separating them. The CDR3 sequence is 15 residues long. The CDR3 is CASSLTLGGRETQYF. The CDR3 nucleotides are TGTGCCAGCAGCTTGACTCTGGGTGGCCGGGAGACCCAGTACTTC.

With respect to this clone: One end of the junction varies from germline; a read error may be responsible. This chain uses TRBV7-7 with TRBJ2-1; TRBD1 might be the D (6 bases). Germline values: CDR1 SSHAT, CDR2 FNYEAQ (reference sequence). The length of the CDR3 is 15 residues. In nucleotides, the CDR3 is TGTGCTAGCAGCTTAGTCCCAGGGGCCTACAATGAGCAGTTCTTC. This codes for CASSLVPGAYNEQFF.

This chain uses TRBV4-1 with TRBJ2-5, with TRBD2 identical over 8 bases. The CDR3 consists of 16 residues. Germline V gives CDR1 MGHRA, CDR2 YSYEKL. V lost 3 bases to trimming and J lost 2 bases; unmatched junction nucleotides: 8. DNA for the CDR3: TGCGCCAGCAGCCACAGACTAGCGCAATTTCAAGAGACCCAGTACTTC. Residues: CASSHRLAQFQETQYF.

The J gene is TRBJ2-1, the V gene TRBV4-3, with D perhaps matching TRBD2 (5 bases). CDR1 is LGHNA, CDR2 YSLEER, per germline. CDR3 length: 11 amino acids. With 10 bases removed from V and 7 bases from J, the gap between germline ends came to 11 bases. CDR3 nucleotides: TGCGCCAACGTCGGGGAAAATGAGCAGTTCTTC. Its protein is CANVGENEQFF.

V is TRBV15 and J is TRBJ1-4; 9 bases align to TRBD1. V gave up 5 bases and J gave up 4 bases; unmatched junction bases: 5. The CDR3 sequence is 15 residues long. Germline V CDR1 and CDR2: LNHNV, YYDKDF (reference sequence). CDR3 loop: CATSQPGQGNEKLFF. The CDR3 DNA follows: TGTGCCACCAGCCAACCGGGACAGGGTAATGAAAAACTGTTTTTT.

V gene TRBV6-1 combines with J gene TRBJ1-4; D unresolved. The length of the CDR3 is 13 residues. Trimming took 9 bases from V and 2 from J, leaving 10 bases between them. CDR1 is MNHNS and CDR2 is SASEGT in the germline V gene. CDR3 amino acids: CASWSRTNEKLFF. CDR3 bases: TGTGCCAGTTGGTCCAGGACTAATGAAAAACTGTTTTTT.

The chain joins TRBV19 to TRBJ1-1; no clear D gene. From germline, CDR1 is LNHDA and CDR2 SQIVND (reference sequence). The CDR3 runs 13 residues. V shed 8 bases and J shed 6 bases, with 16 bases lying between them. CDR3 region: CASSQVAPAEAFF. CDR3 in DNA: TGTGCCAGTTCCCAGGTCGCTCCGGCTGAAGCTTTCTTT.

Only one count was recorded for this clone. The J gene is TRBJ1-1, the V gene TRBV6-1; TRBD1 might be the D (6 bases). Trimming took 10 bases from V and 4 from J, leaving 19 bases between them. The CDR3 runs to 14 residues. CDR1 MNHNS and CDR2 SASEGT come from the germline V gene. The CDR3 DNA is TGTGCCACCACCCCTCAGCAGGGGACCACTGAAGCTTTCTTT. Encoded protein: CATTPQQGTTEAFF.

J is TRBJ1-2 and V is TRBV10-3; 7 positions match TRBD1. The J segment lost 5 bases and the V segment lost 8 bases, leaving 8 bases of the junction unmatched. This CDR3 has 13 amino acids. Germline CDR1 is ENHRY and CDR2 is SYGVKD. CDR3 nucleotide sequence: TGTGCCATCGGGGCAGGGGGATTGTATGGCTACACCTTC. Protein product: CAIGAGGLYGYTF.

The V and J genes are TRBV4-1 and TRBJ1-1, with no clear D. Germline CDR1 is MGHRA and CDR2 is YSYEKL. This CDR3 comprises 15 residues. V was clipped by 0 bases and J by 4 bases, with 12 bases between them. CDR3 protein: CASSQDPGRGTEAFF. The CDR3 DNA is TGCGCCAGCAGCCAAGATCCAGGACGGGGCACTGAAGCTTTCTTT.

J is TRBJ1-2 and V is TRBV5-1, with D possibly being TRBD1 (6 bases). Trimming cost V 6 bases and J 8 bases, with 14 bases left between them. The CDR3 spans 12 residues. Germline CDR1 SGHRS, CDR2 YFSETQ. CDR3 amino acids: CASTGEEKGYTF. The CDR3 DNA is TGCGCCAGCACAGGGGAAGAGAAGGGCTACACCTTC.

The chain couples TRBV5-1 to TRBJ1-1; 7 nucleotides match TRBD1. The germline CDR1 and CDR2 sequences are SGHRS and YFSETQ. J gave up 2 bases and V 4 bases, and 5 bases lay outside the gene matches. This CDR3 spans 14 amino acids. This CDR3 is CASSDQGGNTEAFF. The DNA for the CDR3 is TGCGCCAGCAGCGATCAGGGGGGAAACACTGAAGCTTTCTTT.

The chain carries TRBV14 and TRBJ2-1; 8 bases agree with TRBD2. CDR3 length: 16 residues. From germline, CDR1 is SGHDN and CDR2 FVKESK. V shed 4 bases, J shed 3 bases, and the junction held 8 bases outside the gene matches. DNA for the CDR3: TGTGCCAGCAGCCCAGTGGTCGGGAGGGGCTACAATGAGCAGTTCTTC. Translating gives CASSPVVGRGYNEQFF.

The rearrangement uses TRBV9 and TRBJ1-2; 7 bases align to TRBD1. CDR3 size: 14 residues. V lost 0 bases, J lost 11 bases, and 10 bases stayed unmatched. CDR1 and CDR2 (germline): SGDLS, YYNGEE. CDR3 DNA sequence: TGTGCCAGCAGCGTAGCTCCGGGACAGAACTATTACACCTTC. Protein product: CASSVAPGQNYYTF.

The chain uses TRBV6-4 and TRBJ1-6, with 9 nucleotides matching TRBD1. This CDR3 is 21 amino acids long. CDR1 is MRHNA, CDR2 SNTAGT, per germline. Losses at the gene ends were 0 bases for V and 6 bases for J; bases not matched to a gene: 18. CDR3 nucleotides: TGTGCCAGCAGTGACTCCGGGACAGGGCTGAGAACCTGGCCGATTAATTCACCCCTCCACTTT. Residues: CASSDSGTGLRTWPINSPLHF.

In its sample, this clone was seen once. J is TRBJ1-4 and V is TRBV7-2; D is possibly TRBD1 (6 bases). Per germline, CDR1 SGHTA and CDR2 FQGNSA. CDR3 length: 15 residues. Trimming removed 5 bases from V and 8 bases from J, with 18 bases in between. The CDR3 bases are TGTGCCAGCAGCCCAGTGACAGGTTCTTGGGAAAAACTGTTTTTT. It encodes CASSPVTGSWEKLFF.

There are a few counts of this clone. The rearrangement uses TRBV18 and TRBJ2-7; TRBD2 aligns across 14 bases. The V segment lost 5 bases and the J segment 6 bases; nucleotides outside the gene matches: 3. Germline V lookup: CDR1 KGHSH, CDR2 LQKENI. CDR3 size: 14 residues. The CDR3 sequence: CASSSGTSGGEQYF. The CDR3, as DNA: TGTGCCAGCTCATCAGGGACTAGCGGGGGCGAGCAGTACTTC.

The J gene is TRBJ2-4, the V gene TRBV6-1; TRBD2 matches at 14 bases. The germline CDR1 and CDR2 sequences are MNHNS and SASEGT. This CDR3 contains 17 residues. V lost 4 bases to trimming and J lost 6 bases; unmatched junction nucleotides: 8. This CDR3 is CASSGGLAGASGNIQYF. The CDR3 DNA reads TGTGCCAGCAGTGGGGGACTAGCGGGAGCTTCCGGAAACATTCAGTACTTC.

The chain carries TRBV6-5 and TRBJ2-2; D uncertain. This CDR3 has 16 amino acids. V lost 0 bases, J lost 3 bases, and 11 bases lay in between. The germline V gene has CDR1 MNHEY and CDR2 SVGAGI. CDR3 coding DNA: TGTGCCAGCAGTTACTCTCCCTGGCAGGACACCGGGGAGCTGTTTTTT. Its protein product is CASSYSPWQDTGELFF.

The V call is TRBV19, the J call TRBJ1-1; D unclear. Between the trimmed V and J ends, which lost 4 bases and 7 bases, there was a span of 16 bases. CDR1 is LNHDA and CDR2 is SQIVND in the germline V gene (reference sequence). The CDR3 sequence is 14 residues long. The DNA of the CDR3 is TGTGCCAGTAGTACCTTTGAGGGCTGGGGTGAAGCTTTCTTT. Translated, it gives CASSTFEGWGEAFF.

The rearrangement uses TRBV10-3 and TRBJ2-7; maybe TRBD1 (6 bases). The germline CDR1 and CDR2 sequences are ENHRY and SYGVKD. Deletions cut 0 bases from V and 1 base from J, with 13 bases between. The CDR3 totals 16 residues. The CDR3 is CAISESRGGFSYEQYF. CDR3 bases: TGTGCCATCAGTGAGTCGAGAGGGGGTTTTTCCTACGAGCAGTACTTC.

In its sample, this clone was seen a few times. The chain recombines TRBV6-6 with TRBJ2-1, with TRBD1 matching over 7 bases. This CDR3 region has 15 residues. Germline V gene data show CDR1 as MNHNY and CDR2 as SVGAGI (reference sequence). Germline trimming cut 4 bases from V and 5 bases from J; bases unmatched to any gene: 8. CDR3 in DNA: TGTGCCAGCAGTTCAACCGGGACAGCTAACAATGAGCAGTTCTTC. Protein product: CASSSTGTANNEQFF.

This sequence joins TRBV27 and TRBJ2-7; 8 nucleotides line up with TRBD2. V trimming: 6 bases; J trimming: 6 bases; junction bases outside the gene matches: 13. This CDR3 spans 15 amino acids. CDR1 MNHEY and CDR2 SMNVEV come from the germline V gene (reference sequence). Here the CDR3 reads CASSPSFGGAFEQYF. The CDR3 DNA reads as TGTGCCAGCAGCCCTTCTTTCGGGGGGGCATTCGAGCAGTACTTC.

This chain connects TRBV21-1 to TRBJ1-4; the table's D call, TRBD1, was not checked against the DNA. TRBV21-1 is a documented pseudogene. This CDR3 is 15 amino acids long. CDR3 residues: CASSKRTGEVEKLFF. CDR3 nucleotide sequence: TGTGCCAGCAGCAAGAGGACAGGGGAGGTTGAAAAACTGTTTTTT.

This clone was picked up a small number of times. In DNA, the CDR3 is TGTGCCAGCAGTGACAGGGCCGAGCAGTACTTC. Its translation is CASSDRAEQYF. The genes are TRBV6-6 and TRBJ2-7, with TRBD1 identical over 7 bases. CDR3 size: 11 residues. Unmatched junction bases numbered 1, after V lost 5 bases and J lost 6 bases. Germline CDR1 is MNHNY and CDR2 is SVGAGI (reference sequence).